This T cell receptor (beta chain) was found in a study of spatial heterogeneity in lung cancer. Overall study context: After resection, follow-up PBMC samples were sequenced when available, at a median of about 2 years later. Broader study findings: The appearance of ubiquitous expanded tumor TCRs in blood was greater at resection than follow-up.

The time point here: blood at routine non-recurrence follow-up after resection. Unsorted whole RNA of tumor, nontumor lung or frozen PBMC was sequenced. This clonotype was recorded many times. The target antigen is unknown. The CDR3 totals 16 residues. V was clipped by 6 bases and J by 5 bases; unmatched bases: 10. Unique molecular identifiers tagged every individual TCR cDNA molecule. TCRdb ran MiXCR on the 5' RACE reads and lists one entry per CDR3 protein. The table lists fewer than 25,000 distinct CDR3 sequences, roughly 9.7% of them singletons. Sequenced here: PBMCs, sampled at follow-up. This TCR was sampled from a male donor with early-stage non-small cell lung cancer. J is TRBJ2-2 and V is TRBV12-3 or TRBV12-4; 9 bases are a match to TRBD2. The CDR3 bases are TGTGCCAGCAGGGAGGGACTAGCCGCGACGACCGGGGAGCTGTTTTTT. Its translation: CASREGLAATTGELFF.